Listed here are 16 T cell receptor beta chains from one sample, sequenced in a study of breast tumors, draining lymph nodes, adjacent tissues (TCRdb year 2016). The axillary draining lymph nodes of breast cancer patients were the source of the lymph node samples. Library preparation employed multiplex PCR. Sequencing used an Illumina HiSeq 2000. Clones were called with MiXCR by TCRdb after fastp trimmed the public reads at Q25, and only in-frame beta chains were retained. Each record represents a unique CDR3 protein, reported with the most common genes and DNA among its rows. The sample table shows some 230,000 distinct CDR3 sequences, and less than 40% are seen once. The ten top clones hold over 3.5% of the sample. Sequenced material: axillary lymph node tissue. Receptors originate from a female donor with breast cancer. Some clones in this sample may be carry-over from other donors' samples.

The chain carries TRBV6-5 and TRBJ1-2; 10 positions agree with TRBD1. Germline V gene sequence: CDR1 MNHEY, CDR2 SVGAGI. CDR3 size: 15 residues. V gave up 5 bases and J gave up 4 bases; unmatched junction bases: 7. CDR3 sequence: CASSTGTGDPYGYTF. As DNA, the CDR3 is TGTGCCAGCAGTACCGGGACAGGGGACCCCTATGGCTACACCTTC.

This clonotype appeared many times. The rearrangement links TRBV19 to TRBJ1-2; D might be TRBD1 (5 bases). This CDR3 has 14 residues. V was shortened by 7 bases and J by 4 bases, with 16 bases between the two germline ends. The germline CDR1 and CDR2 sequences are LNHDA and SQIVND (reference sequence). For the CDR3, the DNA is TGTGCCAGTATAGGGGCATGGGATACCTATGGCTACACCTTC. Translating it yields CASIGAWDTYGYTF.

This clonotype was recorded at least ten times. The V gene is TRBV5-1, the J gene TRBJ2-2, with 8 nucleotides matching TRBD1. This CDR3 spans 15 amino acids. Germline V gene lookup returns CDR1 SGHRS and CDR2 YFSETQ. V lost 2 bases to trimming and J lost 5 bases; unmatched junction nucleotides: 5. CDR3 amino acids: CASSLVQGATGELFF. The CDR3 DNA reads TGCGCCAGCAGCTTAGTTCAGGGGGCGACCGGGGAGCTGTTTTTT.

This clonotype was found a few times. The chain uses TRBV12-3 or TRBV12-4 and TRBJ2-7, with TRBD1 as a possible D gene (6 bases). Between the trimmed V and J ends, which lost 3 bases and 4 bases, there was a span of 7 bases. There are 12 residues in the CDR3. Here the CDR3 reads CASSFTGYEQYF. The CDR3 nucleotides read TGTGCCAGCAGTTTCACAGGGTACGAGCAGTACTTC.

The chain uses TRBV5-8 and TRBJ1-2; tentatively, D is TRBD1 (5 bases). CDR1 SGHTS and CDR2 YDEGEE come from the germline V gene. V lost 0 bases to trimming and J lost 6 bases, with 15 bases between them. The CDR3 covers 15 residues. CDR3 sequence: CASSLVPGRIDGYTF. CDR3 sequence (DNA): TGTGCCAGCAGCTTGGTTCCGGGGCGAATTGATGGCTACACCTTC.

V is TRBV24-1 and J is TRBJ2-7, with a possible D match to TRBD2 (5 bases). The CDR3 length is 12 residues. Per the germline V gene, CDR1 is KGHDR and CDR2 is SFDVKD. Trimming shortened V by 7 bases and J by 5 bases, and 11 bases separated the two germline ends. CDR3 sequence: CATSAAGNEQYF. The CDR3 nucleotides are TGTGCCACCAGCGCCGCGGGTAACGAGCAGTACTTC.

This clonotype was seen at least ten times. This chain connects TRBV7-2 to TRBJ2-7, with 8 positions matching TRBD1. Germline V gene sequence: CDR1 SGHTA, CDR2 FQGNSA. V lost 1 base and J lost 4; bases outside the gene matches: 6. CDR3 length: 15 residues. The CDR3 nucleotides read TGTGCCAGCAGCTTAGTTTTCGGACAGGGATACGAGCAGTACTTC. Translating gives CASSLVFGQGYEQYF.

This clonotype was seen at least ten times. Here the CDR3 DNA reads TGTGCCAGTAAAACAGGGTTTAGCTCCTACAATGAGCAGTTCTTC. It translates to CASKTGFSSYNEQFF. The rearrangement links TRBV19 to TRBJ2-1; tentatively, D is TRBD1 (6 bases). Trimming pared 7 bases from V and 0 bases from J, leaving 13 bases between. The germline CDR1 and CDR2 sequences are LNHDA and SQIVND (reference sequence). The length of the CDR3 is 15 residues. The full variable domain, rest sourced from reference TRBV19 and TRBJ2-1, is DGGITQSPKYLFRKEGQNVTLSCEQNLNHDAMYWYRQDPGQGLRLIYYSQIVNDFQKGDIAEGYSVSREKKESFPLTVTSAQKNPTAFYLCASKTGFSSYNEQFFGPGTRLTVL.

This clonotype was seen repeatedly, ten times or more. The chain recombines TRBV12-3 or TRBV12-4 with TRBJ2-1, with TRBD1 matching 10 bases. The length of the CDR3 is 17 residues. With V trimmed by 5 bases and J by 4 bases, 11 bases remained unmatched. The CDR3 DNA reads TGTGCCAGCAGTAGTTGGACAGGGGGTAGGTCGTACAATGAGCAGTTCTTC. Translation gives CASSSWTGGRSYNEQFF.

This clonotype was counted many times. The V gene is TRBV5-1, the J gene TRBJ1-6, with TRBD1 matching over 9 bases. V lost 3 bases, J lost 9 bases, and 4 bases stayed unmatched. The CDR3 is made up of 14 amino acids. Per the germline V gene, CDR1 is SGHRS and CDR2 is YFSETQ. The CDR3 reads CASSWMTGGSPLHF. The CDR3 nucleotides are TGCGCCAGCAGCTGGATGACAGGGGGTTCACCCCTCCACTTT.

At least ten counts were recorded for this clonotype. A much bigger clone sits one base away, suggesting this may be a read error. The chain carries TRBV20-1 and TRBJ1-2, with 7 bases that match TRBD1. In germline, CDR1 is DFQATT, CDR2 SNEGSKA (reference sequence). This CDR3 comprises 12 residues. The CDR3 sequence: CSAREGQPGSTF. The DNA of the CDR3 is TGCAGTGCTAGAGAGGGACAGCCTGGCTCCACCTTC.

This chain joins TRBV29-1 and TRBJ1-1, with a tentative D call TRBD1 (5 bases). The germline V gene has CDR1 SQVTM and CDR2 ANQGSEA. CDR3 size: 12 residues. V gave up 6 bases and J gave up 3 bases, with 11 bases separating them. The CDR3 reads CSVIRGDTEAFF. The CDR3 nucleotides are TGCAGCGTCATCCGGGGGGACACTGAAGCTTTCTTT.

On this clonotype: The junction shows a germline mismatch at one end, possibly a read error. The chain is built from TRBV6-4 and TRBJ1-3, with D tentatively TRBD1 (5 bases). CDR3 size: 18 residues. Germline V gene sequence: CDR1 MRHNA, CDR2 SNTAGT. The CDR3: CASSHSGQGERGGNTIYF. DNA for the CDR3: TGTGCCAGCAGTCACTCCGGTCAGGGAGAGCGGGGTGGAAACACCATATATTTT.

The table lists this clonotype with a few counts. The genes are TRBV12-3 or TRBV12-4 and TRBJ2-1; TRBD1 matches 9 bases. This CDR3 has 15 residues. J was trimmed by 8 bases and V by 7 bases; bases with no gene match: 12. CDR3 in amino acids: CASTNRGTGYDEQFF. The CDR3 region has the DNA TGTGCCAGCACCAACCGCGGGACAGGGTATGATGAGCAGTTCTTC.

The V call is TRBV10-3, the J call TRBJ1-4, with unresolved D. This CDR3 spans 13 amino acids. CDR1 ENHRY and CDR2 SYGVKD come from the germline V gene. The V end lost 1 base, the J end lost 3 bases, and 3 bases lay between the germline ends. DNA for the CDR3: TGTGCCATCAGTGAGTGGGCTAATGAAAAACTGTTTTTT. Its translation is CAISEWANEKLFF.

As regards this clonotype: The conserved closing phenylalanine or tryptophan is absent in this CDR3, likely reflecting a read error. It is unclear where the CDR3 begins or ends on the DNA, so no DNA is shown, and the CDR3 is as TCRdb lists it. The chain joins TRBV7-9 to TRBJ1-3; TRBD1, the D gene given by the table, was not confirmed from the DNA. The CDR3 numbers 11 amino acids, ends counted. Looked up from germline, CDR1 is SEHNR and CDR2 is FQNEAQ (reference sequence). The CDR3 here is CASSLVTGGDT.